This paragraph reports one T cell receptor beta chain. Its antigen is as yet unknown. A far bigger clonotype differs at one base, so this is likely a read error. This likely comes from a read error, as the CDR3 has no conserved phenylalanine or tryptophan at its end. The CDR3 runs to 13 residues. Germline CDR1 GTSNPN, CDR2 SVGIG (reference sequence). V lost 1 base and J 5 bases, leaving 11 bases between the germline ends. Healthy and HIV-negative, the adult donors had no recent acute infections or vaccinations. These data come from a study of shared clonotypes between healthy human individuals. Study-wide points: It was the few donors that limited the genetic and exposure-history diversity represented. Sharing of clonotypes among donors was expected to vary with sequencing depth.

With ten immunoSEQ deep assay plates, unsorted PBMC DNA underwent sequencing. Only in-frame clones appear in the TCRdb table, and some are missing; sequencing was by immunoSEQ multiplex PCR. The table shows over 400,000 clones, with more than 65% occurring only once. The chain carries TRBV30 and TRBJ1-1, with unresolved D. The sample comprised PBMCs. The receptor comes from a woman in her forties in good health. Some clones in this sample may be carry-over from other donors' samples. CDR3 in DNA: TGTGCCTGGAGTGAGATAGCGGAGACTGAAGCTTTCCTT. Residues: CAWSEIAETEAFL.